A selection of T cell receptor beta chains follows, all from one sample in a study of tumor T cells in aggressive B-cell lymphoma. Produced via immunoSEQ multiplex PCR; TCRdb's table is partial and in-frame only. The repertoire table contains more than 60 clones. Sequenced material: tumor tissue. The receptors were sampled from an adult with diffuse large B cell lymphoma. Both conserved end residues are part of each CDR3. A D gene is named only where the DNA matches it firmly. The size of a clone is reported for some rows only, either as once, few or many, or as a class for expanded clones.

d_call: .; j_call: TRBJ2-2; v_call: TRBV6-4; clone_size: .; cdr3_aa: CASSERSIGDVDTGELFF; cdr3_nt: TGTGCCAGCAGTGAGCGTAGCATAGGAGACGTCGACACCGGGGAGCTGTTTTTT
d_call: TRBD2; j_call: TRBJ2-1; v_call: TRBV7-6; clone_size: .; cdr3_aa: CASSPGLAYPYNEQFF; cdr3_nt: TGTGCCAGCAGCCCTGGACTAGCCTATCCCTACAATGAGCAGTTCTTC
d_call: TRBD2; j_call: TRBJ2-3; v_call: TRBV2; clone_size: .; cdr3_aa: CASSQTSAADTQYF; cdr3_nt: TGTGCCAGCAGTCAGACTAGCGCGGCAGATACGCAGTATTTT
d_call: TRBD2; j_call: TRBJ2-2; v_call: TRBV18; clone_size: .; cdr3_aa: CASSTLTLAGENTGELFF; cdr3_nt: TGTGCCAGCTCAACCCTGACTTTGGCGGGAGAAAACACCGGGGAGCTGTTTTTT
d_call: .; j_call: TRBJ1-3; v_call: TRBV7-9; clone_size: .; cdr3_aa: CASRFEGGNTIYF; cdr3_nt: TGTGCCAGCAGGTTCGAGGGAGGAAACACCATATATTTT
d_call: .; j_call: TRBJ2-7; v_call: TRBV4-3; clone_size: few; cdr3_aa: CASSPSSRAIYEQYF; cdr3_nt: TGCGCCAGCAGCCCCTCCAGCAGGGCTATCTACGAGCAGTACTTC
d_call: .; j_call: TRBJ2-6; v_call: TRBV7-9; clone_size: .; cdr3_aa: CASSMSGYHDKSRANVLTF; cdr3_nt: TGTGCCAGCAGCATGTCAGGATACCATGACAAAAGTCGGGCCAACGTCCTGACTTTC
d_call: .; j_call: TRBJ2-7; v_call: TRBV5-6; clone_size: .; cdr3_aa: CASSPPSGISYEQYF; cdr3_nt: TGTGCCAGCAGCCCACCATCAGGGATCTCCTACGAGCAGTACTTC
d_call: .; j_call: TRBJ2-7; v_call: TRBV7-9; clone_size: .; cdr3_aa: CASSRTGGGRSSYEQYF; cdr3_nt: TGTGCCAGCAGCCGTACTGGTGGCGGGCGGAGCTCCTACGAGCAGTACTTC
d_call: TRBD1; j_call: TRBJ1-5; v_call: TRBV2; clone_size: .; cdr3_aa: CASSGQGTQPQHF; cdr3_nt: TGTGCCAGCAGTGGACAGGGGACCCAGCCCCAGCATTTT
d_call: TRBD1; j_call: TRBJ2-3; v_call: TRBV7-9; clone_size: .; cdr3_aa: CASSAPDRDGTDTQYF; cdr3_nt: TGTGCCAGCAGCGCCCCCGACAGGGATGGCACAGATACGCAGTATTTT
d_call: TRBD1; j_call: TRBJ2-1; v_call: TRBV4-2; clone_size: once; cdr3_aa: CASSQDSRGTYNEQFF; cdr3_nt: TGTGCCAGCAGCCAAGATTCCAGGGGGACCTACAATGAGCAGTTCTTC
d_call: .; j_call: TRBJ2-2; v_call: TRBV11-2; clone_size: .; cdr3_aa: CASSLVVSGELFF; cdr3_nt: TGTGCCAGCAGCTTAGTTGTATCCGGGGAGCTGTTTTTT
d_call: .; j_call: TRBJ2-3; v_call: TRBV4-3; clone_size: .; cdr3_aa: CASSQDFREGTDTQYF; cdr3_nt: TGCGCCAGCAGCCAAGATTTCCGGGAAGGCACAGATACGCAGTATTTT
d_call: .; j_call: TRBJ2-5; v_call: TRBV7-3; clone_size: few; cdr3_aa: CASSLTRGQGETQYF; cdr3_nt: TGTGCCAGCAGCTTAACGCGGGGCCAGGGAGAGACCCAGTACTTC
d_call: TRBD1; j_call: TRBJ1-5; v_call: TRBV28; clone_size: .; cdr3_aa: CASRWGQGGNQPQHF; cdr3_nt: TGTGCCAGCAGATGGGGACAGGGGGGGAATCAGCCCCAGCATTTT
d_call: TRBD2; j_call: TRBJ2-7; v_call: TRBV6-6; clone_size: once; cdr3_aa: CASSAEGTSGAYEQYF; cdr3_nt: TGTGCCAGCAGTGCCGAAGGGACTAGCGGGGCCTACGAGCAGTACTTC
d_call: .; j_call: TRBJ2-3; v_call: TRBV6-1; clone_size: .; cdr3_aa: CACSRDTDTQYF; cdr3_nt: TGTGCCTGTTCTCGGGATACAGATACGCAGTATTTT
d_call: TRBD1; j_call: TRBJ2-7; v_call: TRBV18; clone_size: .; cdr3_aa: CASSQAGGSYEQYF; cdr3_nt: TGTGCCAGCTCACAGGCAGGGGGCTCCTACGAGCAGTACTTC
d_call: .; j_call: TRBJ2-7; v_call: TRBV4-3; clone_size: .; cdr3_aa: CASSQTGRREQYF; cdr3_nt: TGCGCCAGCAGCCAGACAGGGAGGCGCGAGCAGTACTTC